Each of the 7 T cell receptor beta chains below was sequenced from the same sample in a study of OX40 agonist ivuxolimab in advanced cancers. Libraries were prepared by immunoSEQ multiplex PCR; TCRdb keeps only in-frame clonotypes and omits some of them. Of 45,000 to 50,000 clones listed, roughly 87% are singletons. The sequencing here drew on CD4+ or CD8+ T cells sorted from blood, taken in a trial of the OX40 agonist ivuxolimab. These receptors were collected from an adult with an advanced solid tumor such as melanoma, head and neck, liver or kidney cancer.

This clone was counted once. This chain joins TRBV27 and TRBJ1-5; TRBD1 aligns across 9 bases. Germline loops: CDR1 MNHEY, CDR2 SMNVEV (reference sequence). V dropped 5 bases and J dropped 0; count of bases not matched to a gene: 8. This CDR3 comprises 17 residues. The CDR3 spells CASSPTGGYNSNQPQHF. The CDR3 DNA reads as TGTGCCAGCAGTCCGACAGGGGGTTACAATAGCAATCAGCCCCAGCATTTT.

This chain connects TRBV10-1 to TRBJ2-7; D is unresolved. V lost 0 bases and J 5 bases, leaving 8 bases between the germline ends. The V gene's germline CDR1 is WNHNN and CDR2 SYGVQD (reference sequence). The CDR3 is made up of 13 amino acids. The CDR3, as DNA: TGCGCCAGCAGTGAGTCGAGAAGTCACGAGCAGTACGTC. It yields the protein CASSESRSHEQYV.

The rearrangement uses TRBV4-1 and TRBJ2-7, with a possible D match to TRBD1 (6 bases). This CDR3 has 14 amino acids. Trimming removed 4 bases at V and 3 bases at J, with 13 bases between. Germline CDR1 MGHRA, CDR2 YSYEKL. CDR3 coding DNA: TGCGCCAGCAGCCGGACAGAAACGTTCTACGAGCAGTACTTC. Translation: CASSRTETFYEQYF.

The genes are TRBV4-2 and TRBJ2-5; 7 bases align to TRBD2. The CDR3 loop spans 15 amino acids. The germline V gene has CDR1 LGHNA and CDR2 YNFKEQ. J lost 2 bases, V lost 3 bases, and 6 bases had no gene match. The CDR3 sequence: CASSHKAGPQETQYF. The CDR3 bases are TGTGCCAGCAGCCACAAAGCGGGGCCACAAGAGACCCAGTACTTC.

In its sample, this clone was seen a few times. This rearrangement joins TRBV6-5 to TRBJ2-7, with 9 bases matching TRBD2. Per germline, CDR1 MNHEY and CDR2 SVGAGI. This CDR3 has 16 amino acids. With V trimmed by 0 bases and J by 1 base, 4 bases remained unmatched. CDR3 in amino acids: CASSYSSSGRSYEQYF. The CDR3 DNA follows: TGTGCCAGCAGTTACTCGAGTAGCGGGAGATCCTACGAGCAGTACTTC.

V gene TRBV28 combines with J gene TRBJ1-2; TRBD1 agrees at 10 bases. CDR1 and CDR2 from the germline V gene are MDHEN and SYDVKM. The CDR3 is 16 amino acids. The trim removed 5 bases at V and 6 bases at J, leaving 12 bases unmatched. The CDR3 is CASSLGEGQGFHGYTF. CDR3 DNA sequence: TGTGCCAGCAGTCTAGGGGAGGGACAGGGGTTCCATGGCTACACCTTC.

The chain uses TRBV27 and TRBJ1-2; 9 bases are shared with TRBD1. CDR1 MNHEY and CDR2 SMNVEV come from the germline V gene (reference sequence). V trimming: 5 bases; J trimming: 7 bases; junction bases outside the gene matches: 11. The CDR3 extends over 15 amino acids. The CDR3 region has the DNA TGTGCCAGCAGTATCACTCCCGGGACAGGGATTGGCTACACCTTC. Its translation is CASSITPGTGIGYTF.